The source of this TCR beta chain is a study of blood T cells in healthy people across ages. As for the study in general: About one barcoded beta molecule per two T cells came from capture by template switching. Overall study results and limits: The long-lived group displayed more naive CD4+ cells, plus higher diversity, than the aged donors did.

Primers used in a second PCR of about 7 to 12 cycles were a sample-barcoded 5' primer and a J-beta primer mix. A single record per CDR3 protein comes from TCRdb applying MiXCR to the 5' RACE reads. The sample includes about 1,600,000 distinct CDR3 sequences, around 42% seen only once; the top ten take 7.9%. Approximately 10 milliliters was the volume of peripheral blood drawn from each donor. The CDR3 spans 16 residues. The V and J ends lost 2 bases and 4 bases respectively, with 12 bases between them. Worth noting for this clonotype: Its antigen is currently unknown.

Sequenced material: blood. V usage is TRBV12-3 or TRBV12-4 and J usage is TRBJ2-6; D might be TRBD2 (6 bases). This TCR was sampled from a woman in her late teens or twenties in good health. The CDR3 spells CASSLWRGTGANVLTF. The CDR3 nucleotides read TGTGCCAGCAGTTTATGGCGCGGGACCGGGGCCAACGTCCTGACTTTC.